Listed here is a single T cell receptor (beta chain). Its target is unknown. These data belong to a study of vaccination effects on CD4 cells after COVID-19. After expansion with viral peptide pools in the ViraFEST assay, antigen-specific CD4+ T cells were sequenced. Isolation of CD4+ T cells took place after about ten days of culture. The authors exchanged half the medium for IL-2 medium on days 3 and 7. Libraries were prepared by immunoSEQ multiplex PCR; TCRdb keeps only in-frame clonotypes and omits some of them. The table shows about 54,000 clones, with 65% to 90% occurring only once. Trimming left V 4 bases short and J 2 bases short, with 12 bases between. CDR3 length equals 14 residues. Looked up from germline, CDR1 is SGHNT and CDR2 is YYREEE (reference sequence).

The sequences come from CD4+ T cells from PBMCs cultured with HCoV-229E spike peptides, collected before COVID-19 vaccination. This receptor was identified in a human donor who received a COVID-19 vaccine. This rearrangement joins TRBV5-4 to TRBJ2-5; D assignment may be TRBD1 or TRBD2 (5 bases each). Here the CDR3 reads CASSRGAGQETQYF. CDR3 DNA: TGTGCCAGCAGCCGAGGGGCAGGGCAAGAGACCCAGTACTTC. The variable domain in full, completed from reference TRBV5-4 and TRBJ2-5, reads ETGVTQSPTHLIKTRGQQVTLRCSSQSGHNTVSWYQQALGQGPQFIFQYYREEENGRGNFPPRFSGLQFPNYSSELNVNALELDDSALYLCASSRGAGQETQYFGPGTRLLVL.